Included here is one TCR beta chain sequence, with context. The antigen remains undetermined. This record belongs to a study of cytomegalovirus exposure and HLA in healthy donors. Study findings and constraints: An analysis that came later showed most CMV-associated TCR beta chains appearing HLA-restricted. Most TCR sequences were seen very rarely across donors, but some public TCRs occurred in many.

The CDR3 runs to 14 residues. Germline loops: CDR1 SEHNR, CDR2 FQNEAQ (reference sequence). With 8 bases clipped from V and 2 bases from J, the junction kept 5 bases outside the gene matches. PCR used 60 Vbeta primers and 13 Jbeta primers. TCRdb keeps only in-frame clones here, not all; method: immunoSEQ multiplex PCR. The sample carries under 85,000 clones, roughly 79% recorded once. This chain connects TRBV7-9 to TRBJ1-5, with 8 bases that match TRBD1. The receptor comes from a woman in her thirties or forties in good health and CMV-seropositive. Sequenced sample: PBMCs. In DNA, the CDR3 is TGTGCCAGCGCTCCGGACAGGGGCAATCAGCCCCAGCATTTT. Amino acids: CASAPDRGNQPQHF.